The 8 T cell receptor beta chains below were found in one sample sequenced in a study of blood T cell repertoires in COVID-19. Some clones are missing from TCRdb's copy, which holds only in-frame ones; the method was immunoSEQ multiplex PCR. The sample carries some 88,000 clones, around 90% recorded once. The sequenced sample was peripheral blood. The receptor source for this set is a human donor with active COVID-19. The donor label of this sample is uncertain.

This clone was counted a few times. This sequence joins TRBV28 and TRBJ2-7; 10 bases agree with TRBD2. The CDR3 extends over 16 amino acids. CDR1 MDHEN and CDR2 SYDVKM come from the germline V gene. Trimming took 5 bases from V and 6 from J; bases not matched to a gene: 13. The CDR3 nucleotides are TGTGCCAGCAGTCCACCAGTAGCGGGGGGAAGTGGCGAGCAGTACTTC. Protein sequence: CASSPPVAGGSGEQYF.

The chain carries TRBV5-5 and TRBJ2-2, with 9 bases that match TRBD1. Germline CDR1 reads SGHKS; CDR2 reads YYEKEE (reference sequence). The V and J ends lost 4 bases and 2 bases, in that order; junction bases with no gene match: 3. There are 15 residues in the CDR3. This CDR3 reads CASSQTGGNTGELFF. CDR3 bases: TGTGCCAGCAGCCAAACAGGGGGCAACACCGGGGAGCTGTTTTTT.

The chain links TRBV9 to TRBJ2-2, with D maybe TRBD1 (6 bases). The germline gives CDR1 SGDLS, CDR2 YYNGEE. V gave up 1 base and J gave up 4 bases, with 14 bases separating them. The CDR3 loop spans 16 amino acids. This CDR3 is CASSVSSGVTTGELFF. CDR3 nucleotides: TGTGCCAGCAGCGTATCGTCAGGGGTGACCACCGGGGAGCTGTTTTTT.

The chain joins TRBV7-9 to TRBJ2-6; 7 positions match TRBD1. The CDR3 runs to 17 residues. With 3 bases clipped from V and 0 bases from J, the junction kept 5 bases outside the gene matches. Germline V lookup: CDR1 SEHNR, CDR2 FQNEAQ (reference sequence). CDR3 bases: TGTGCCAGCAGCTTCGCAGGGGGATTCTCTGGGGCCAACGTCCTGACTTTC. Protein: CASSFAGGFSGANVLTF.

V is TRBV7-9 and J is TRBJ2-2; D ambiguous. Germline CDR1 is SEHNR and CDR2 is FQNEAQ (reference sequence). Deletions cut 5 bases from V and 4 bases from J, with 8 bases between. The CDR3 spans 13 residues. The CDR3 sequence: CASSASSTGELFF. For the CDR3, the DNA is TGTGCCAGCAGCGCAAGTAGCACCGGGGAGCTGTTTTTT.

This rearrangement joins TRBV27 to TRBJ2-7, with 9 nucleotides matching TRBD1. Germline CDR1 reads MNHEY; CDR2 reads SMNVEV (reference sequence). CDR3 length: 16 amino acids. Trimming at V came to 2 bases and at J to 3 bases, leaving 8 bases not matched to a gene. The CDR3 DNA is TGTGCCAGCAGTTTAGGGACAGGGAAGTTGAGCTACGAGCAGTACTTC. Protein: CASSLGTGKLSYEQYF.

This clone was detected only once. The chain uses TRBV6-2 or TRBV6-3 and TRBJ1-5; D perhaps matches TRBD1 (5 bases). Germline V lookup: CDR1 MNHEY, CDR2 SVGEGT. V was shortened by 2 bases and J by 0 bases, with 23 bases between the two germline ends. The CDR3 covers 20 residues. CDR3 sequence: CASSYPPDKGNPYSNQPQHF. The CDR3 DNA reads TGTGCCAGCAGTTACCCCCCGGACAAGGGAAACCCTTATAGCAATCAGCCCCAGCATTTT.

In this sample, this clone turned up once. V gene TRBV5-4 combines with J gene TRBJ2-2; 7 bases agree with TRBD2. Per the germline V gene, CDR1 is SGHNT and CDR2 is YYREEE (reference sequence). The CDR3 is 17 amino acids. The V segment lost 1 base and the J segment 1 base; nucleotides outside the gene matches: 7. The CDR3 loop reads CASSLNRLAQNTGELFF. CDR3 sequence (DNA): TGTGCCAGCAGCTTGAATCGACTAGCCCAGAACACCGGGGAGCTGTTTTTT.